This TCR beta chain was found in a study of blood T cell repertoires in COVID-19. Across the whole study: Spain, Italy and the United States supplied samples that represented acute and convalescent COVID-19. PBMCs, B-cell-depleted T cells, or T cells were the source of the cDNA or gDNA that made up the material.

From germline, CDR1 is MNHEY and CDR2 SVGAGI. Trimming pared 0 bases from V and 8 bases from J, leaving 13 bases between. There are 14 residues in the CDR3. Each exposed participant met a COVID-19 case in the 2 weeks preceding study entry. TCRdb's copy holds only in-frame clones and misses some; the assay was immunoSEQ multiplex PCR. The sample holds fewer than 350,000 clones, around 85% seen once. This chain links TRBV6-5 with TRBJ1-1, with a possible D match to TRBD1 (6 bases). The sequenced material came from PBMCs or T cells enriched from blood (not recorded which). This receptor was taken from a woman in her twenties or thirties who had been exposed to COVID-19. This CDR3 is CASSYSNGQPEAFF. As DNA, the CDR3 is TGTGCCAGCAGTTACTCGAACGGACAGCCCGAAGCTTTCTTT.